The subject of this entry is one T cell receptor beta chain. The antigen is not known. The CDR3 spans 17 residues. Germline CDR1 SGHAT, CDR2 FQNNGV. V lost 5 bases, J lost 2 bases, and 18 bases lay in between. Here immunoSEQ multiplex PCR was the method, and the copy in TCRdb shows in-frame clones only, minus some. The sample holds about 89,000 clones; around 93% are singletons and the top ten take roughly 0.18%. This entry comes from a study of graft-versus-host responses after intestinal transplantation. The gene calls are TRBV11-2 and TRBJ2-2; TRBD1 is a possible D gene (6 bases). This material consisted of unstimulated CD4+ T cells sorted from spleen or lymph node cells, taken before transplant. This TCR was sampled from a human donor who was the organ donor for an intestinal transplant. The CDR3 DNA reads TGTGCCAGCAGCCTCAGAGAGGACAGACCTAACACCGGGGAGCTGTTTTTT. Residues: CASSLREDRPNTGELFF.